The 19 T cell receptor beta chains given below trace back to one sample, sequenced in a study of CD8 T cells in Susac syndrome. Random hexamers primed reverse transcription of 0.5 to 1 ug RNA. TCRdb re-derived calls from the immunoSEQ multiplex PCR reads in MiXCR, one entry per CDR3 protein. The sample carries over 300,000 distinct CDR3 sequences, just over 90% recorded once. Material: CD4+ T cells from PBMCs. These receptors all stem from a human donor with multiple sclerosis.

The chain has TRBV29-1 and TRBJ1-2, with 9 bases that match TRBD1. Unmatched junction bases numbered 4, after V lost 1 base and J lost 7 bases. The CDR3 has 13 amino acids. Germline CDR1 SQVTM, CDR2 ANQGSEA. CDR3 sequence reads: CSVEAGQGLGYTF. CDR3 bases: TGCAGCGTTGAAGCGGGACAGGGTCTTGGCTACACCTTC.

This chain joins TRBV11-2 and TRBJ2-1; D remains unclear. V lost 1 base and J 0 bases, leaving 19 bases between the germline ends. Germline V CDR1 and CDR2: SGHAT, FQNNGV. The CDR3 contains 19 residues. CDR3 DNA sequence: TGTGCCAGCAGCTTAGCACCCCCGAGGAGCGCCTACTCCTACAATGAGCAGTTCTTC. Translation gives CASSLAPPRSAYSYNEQFF.

This clonotype was recorded only once. V usage is TRBV6-2 or TRBV6-3 and J usage is TRBJ1-1; no definite D call. There are 15 residues in the CDR3. Trimming removed 5 bases at V and 7 bases at J, with 20 bases between. The germline gives CDR1 MNHEY, CDR2 SVGEGT. In nucleotides, the CDR3 is TGTGCCAGCAGTCGAGTTCCCCGGAGTGAGGATGAAGCTTTCTTT. It encodes CASSRVPRSEDEAFF.

The V gene is TRBV14, the J gene TRBJ2-3; 11 bases align to TRBD2. CDR1 is SGHDN and CDR2 is FVKESK in the germline V gene. The CDR3 is made up of 18 amino acids. Trimming removed 0 bases from V and 6 bases from J; junction bases left unmatched: 11. The CDR3 loop reads CASSQDLLAGAPADTQYF. DNA for the CDR3: TGTGCCAGCAGCCAAGATTTACTAGCGGGGGCCCCAGCCGATACGCAGTATTTT. Based on the CDR3 plus reference TRBV14 and TRBJ2-3, the full variable domain is EAGVTQFPSHSVIEKGQTVTLRCDPISGHDNLYWYRRVMGKEIKFLLHFVKESKQDESGMPNNRFLAERTGGTYSTLKVQPAELEDSGVYFCASSQDLLAGAPADTQYFGPGTRLTVL.

The sample holds a few counts of this clonotype. V gene TRBV12-3 or TRBV12-4 combines with J gene TRBJ2-2; TRBD2 is a possible D gene (5 bases). The germline V and J ends were trimmed by 5 bases and 6 bases, with 7 bases remaining between them. The CDR3 covers 12 residues. The CDR3 here is CASSLGAGELFF. In DNA, the CDR3 is TGTGCCAGCAGTCTCGGGGCCGGGGAGCTGTTTTTT.

The chain carries TRBV9 and TRBJ2-3; D ambiguous. V was pared by 1 base and J by 5 bases, with 11 bases between. This CDR3 contains 14 residues. Germline V gene data show CDR1 as SGDLS and CDR2 as YYNGEE. Written as DNA, the CDR3 is TGTGCCAGCAGCGTAACGCACCCGGGAGATACGCAGTATTTT. This encodes CASSVTHPGDTQYF.

The rearrangement links TRBV5-1 to TRBJ1-1; maybe TRBD1 (5 bases). Germline V gives CDR1 SGHRS, CDR2 YFSETQ. CDR3 length: 13 amino acids. V was shortened by 0 bases and J by 11 bases, with 14 bases between the two germline ends. CDR3 coding DNA: TGCGCCAGCAGCTTGGGTTCGGGGACGTACGCTTTCTTT. It is translated as CASSLGSGTYAFF.

This chain links TRBV12-3 or TRBV12-4 with TRBJ2-1; 14 bases line up with TRBD2. Unmatched junction bases numbered 7, after V lost 6 bases and J lost 9 bases. CDR3 length: 15 amino acids. The CDR3 is CASRSGTSGSIEQFF. CDR3 DNA sequence: TGTGCCAGCAGGTCCGGGACTAGCGGGAGTATTGAGCAGTTCTTC.

The chain links TRBV12-3 or TRBV12-4 to TRBJ1-1; D might be TRBD1 (5 bases). The CDR3 length is 15 residues. V lost 4 bases to trimming and J lost 1 base, with 13 bases between them. The DNA of the CDR3 is TGTGCCAGCAGTTGGGGGGTGGTTCGGAACACTGAAGCTTTCTTT. Its translation is CASSWGVVRNTEAFF.

CDR3 DNA sequence: TGTGCCTGGATAGGTACAGATACGCAGTATTTT. Protein: CAWIGTDTQYF. This chain connects TRBV30 to TRBJ2-3; D gene uncertain. Trimming left V 4 bases short and J 3 bases short, with 5 bases between. The CDR3 is made up of 11 amino acids. Germline V gene data show CDR1 as GTSNPN and CDR2 as SVGIG (reference sequence).

V is TRBV29-1 and J is TRBJ2-2; either TRBD1 or TRBD2 may supply D (5 bases each). The CDR3 extends over 14 amino acids. Germline loops: CDR1 SQVTM, CDR2 ANQGSEA. Trimming took 7 bases from V and 6 from J, leaving 18 bases between them. The CDR3 sequence: CSGRLVGTAGELFF. In DNA, the CDR3 is TGCAGCGGTCGGCTTGTGGGGACGGCCGGGGAGCTGTTTTTT.

This chain joins TRBV5-1 and TRBJ2-1; 8 bases are a match to TRBD2. J was trimmed by 2 bases and V by 4 bases; bases with no gene match: 8. The CDR3 spans 16 residues. The germline V gene encodes CDR1 SGHRS and CDR2 YFSETQ. The CDR3 region has the DNA TGCGCCAGCAGCCCCCCGGGCGGGGGGCCCTACAATGAGCAGTTCTTC. Its translation is CASSPPGGGPYNEQFF.

In its sample, this clonotype was seen once. This chain uses TRBV10-3 with TRBJ2-1; D is unresolved. V shed 4 bases and J shed 4 bases, with 8 bases lying between them. The CDR3 loop spans 13 amino acids. CDR1 and CDR2 (germline): ENHRY, SYGVKD. The DNA for the CDR3 is TGTGCCATCAGTGCCACCCCGTACAATGAGCAGTTCTTC. Its protein product is CAISATPYNEQFF.

The V call is TRBV2, the J call TRBJ2-1, with unresolved D. The CDR3 contains 13 residues. Per germline, CDR1 SNHLY and CDR2 FYNNEI. With 1 base removed from V and 10 bases from J, the gap between germline ends came to 11 bases. The CDR3 here is CASSEDEHPEQFF. CDR3 coding DNA: TGTGCCAGCAGTGAAGATGAGCACCCCGAGCAGTTCTTC.

The chain recombines TRBV9 with TRBJ2-6; maybe TRBD1 (5 bases). The CDR3 loop spans 15 amino acids. Germline CDR1 reads SGDLS; CDR2 reads YYNGEE. V lost 2 bases, J lost 7 bases, and 13 bases lay in between. The CDR3, as DNA: TGTGCCAGCAGCGTGGTGAAGGGGCGAGCCAACGTCCTGACTTTC. Its protein product is CASSVVKGRANVLTF.

This chain links TRBV25-1 with TRBJ2-1; weak D call: TRBD2 (6 bases). The CDR3 totals 17 residues. V was cut by 6 bases and J by 9 bases, with 27 bases left in between. Looked up from germline, CDR1 is MGHDK and CDR2 is SYGVNS. The CDR3 here is CASSPSVIGTEVIEQFF. Written as DNA, the CDR3 is TGTGCCAGCAGCCCATCAGTTATCGGGACTGAAGTTATTGAGCAGTTCTTC. Combining the CDR3 with reference TRBV25-1 and TRBJ2-1 gives the whole variable domain EADIYQTPRYLVIGTGKKITLECSQTMGHDKMYWYQQDPGMELHLIHYSYGVNSTEKGDLSSESTVSRIRTEHFPLTLESARPSHTSQYLCASSPSVIGTEVIEQFFGPGTRLTVL.

V is TRBV29-1 and J is TRBJ1-1, with 8 bases lining up with TRBD1. The V segment lost 4 bases and the J segment 11 bases; nucleotides outside the gene matches: 9. CDR3 size: 12 residues. In germline, CDR1 is SQVTM, CDR2 ANQGSEA. The CDR3 here is CSVGGTGRIAFF. CDR3 bases: TGCAGCGTTGGGGGGACAGGCCGAATCGCTTTCTTT. Combining the CDR3 with reference TRBV29-1 and TRBJ1-1 gives the whole variable domain SAVISQKPSRDICQRGTSLTIQCQVDSQVTMMFWYRQQPGQSLTLIATANQGSEATYESGFVIDKFPISRPNLTFSTLTVSNMSPEDSSIYLCSVGGTGRIAFFGQGTRLTVV.

V is TRBV6-5 and J is TRBJ1-6; no clear D. Germline values: CDR1 MNHEY, CDR2 SVGAGI. Trimming removed 5 bases from V and 4 bases from J, with 9 bases in between. This CDR3 is built from 14 residues. The CDR3: CASSQIRYNSPLHF. The CDR3 nucleotides read TGTGCCAGCAGTCAAATACGTTATAATTCACCCCTCCACTTT.

V usage is TRBV30 and J usage is TRBJ1-3, with D unresolved. The CDR3 runs 14 residues. Germline lookup yields CDR1 GTSNPN and CDR2 SVGIG (reference sequence). V lost 2 bases, J lost 4 bases, and 12 bases lay in between. The CDR3 loop reads CAWSISRSGNTIYF. The CDR3 bases are TGTGCCTGGAGTATCAGTCGATCCGGAAACACCATATATTTT.